These 16 T cell receptor beta chains were sequenced from one sample in a study of blood T cell repertoires in COVID-19. The data were produced by immunoSEQ multiplex PCR, yet TCRdb's version contains in-frame clones alone and is incomplete. The sample lists about 320,000 clones, 75% to 90% seen once, with 5.2% in the top ten. The sequenced sample was PBMCs or T cells enriched from blood (not recorded which). All receptors come from a man in his 60s who had recovered from COVID-19.

The rearrangement uses TRBV28 and TRBJ1-2; TRBD1 matches 8 bases. The CDR3 totals 14 residues. Germline V CDR1 and CDR2: MDHEN, SYDVKM. The V and J ends lost 5 bases and 2 bases, in that order; junction bases with no gene match: 4. CDR3 residues: CASSTGGGNYGYTF. DNA of the CDR3: TGTGCCAGCAGTACAGGGGGGGGAAACTATGGCTACACCTTC.

This clone has a handful of counts. The junction departs from the called germline gene at one end, perhaps through a read error. The rearrangement links TRBV12-3 or TRBV12-4 to TRBJ2-7, with D unresolved. The length of the CDR3 is 11 residues. The CDR3 sequence is CASSLSFEQYF. The DNA of the CDR3 is TGTGCCAGCAGTTTATCCTTCGAGCAGTACTTC.

The J gene is TRBJ1-3, the V gene TRBV5-4, with D perhaps matching TRBD1 (6 bases). V dropped 2 bases and J dropped 0 bases, with 6 bases sitting between them. Per germline, CDR1 SGHNT and CDR2 YYREEE (reference sequence). CDR3 length equals 14 residues. CDR3 DNA: TGTGCCAGCAGCTTACAGGGCTCTGGAAACACCATATATTTT. It codes for CASSLQGSGNTIYF.

The V call is TRBV28, the J call TRBJ1-1; D gene ambiguous. V gave up 1 base and J gave up 1 base, with 10 bases separating them. The germline gives CDR1 MDHEN, CDR2 SYDVKM. The CDR3 spans 15 residues. Here the CDR3 DNA reads TGTGCCAGCAGTTTATTAACAGCGGCGAACACTGAAGCTTTCTTT. It codes for CASSLLTAANTEAFF. Using reference TRBV28 and TRBJ1-1 for the parts outside the CDR3, the full variable domain is DVKVTQSSRYLVKRTGEKVFLECVQDMDHENMFWYRQDPGLGLRLIYFSYDVKMKEKGDIPEGYSVSREKKERFSLILESASTNQTSMYLCASSLLTAANTEAFFGQGTRLTVV.

This chain links TRBV29-1 with TRBJ1-1; TRBD1 might be the D (6 bases). The CDR3 spans 14 residues. V was shortened by 4 bases and J by 3 bases, with 15 bases between the two germline ends. Germline V gene data show CDR1 as SQVTM and CDR2 as ANQGSEA. The CDR3 spells CSVARQALYTEAFF. Here the CDR3 DNA reads TGCAGCGTTGCGAGACAGGCCCTCTACACTGAAGCTTTCTTT.

J is TRBJ1-2 and V is TRBV5-4; TRBD1 agrees at 9 bases. The germline V gene has CDR1 SGHNT and CDR2 YYREEE (reference sequence). This CDR3 has 16 amino acids. The junction had 12 bases not matched to a gene; V was cut back by 4 bases and J by 5 bases. CDR3 protein: CASSPPTRGTGYGYTF. The CDR3 coding sequence is TGTGCCAGCAGCCCACCAACGCGTGGGACAGGGTATGGCTACACCTTC.

The genes are TRBV19 and TRBJ2-2; a possible D gene is TRBD1 (6 bases). Trimming took off 3 bases at V and 1 base at J, with 9 bases between the two ends. This CDR3 has 15 residues. Per the germline V gene, CDR1 is LNHDA and CDR2 is SQIVND (reference sequence). The CDR3: CASSMDRRNTGELFF. The CDR3 DNA sequence: TGTGCCAGTAGTATGGACAGAAGGAACACCGGGGAGCTGTTTTTT. Drawing the rest from reference TRBV19 and TRBJ2-2, the complete variable domain is DGGITQSPKYLFRKEGQNVTLSCEQNLNHDAMYWYRQDPGQGLRLIYYSQIVNDFQKGDIAEGYSVSREKKESFPLTVTSAQKNPTAFYLCASSMDRRNTGELFFGEGSRLTVL.

The J gene is TRBJ2-2, the V gene TRBV4-3; 9 nucleotides align to TRBD1. The CDR3 is 15 residues long. The trim removed 4 bases at V and 6 bases at J, leaving 6 bases unmatched. Germline V lookup: CDR1 LGHNA, CDR2 YSLEER. CDR3: CASSPGTGFPGELFF. CDR3 sequence (DNA): TGCGCCAGCAGCCCAGGGACAGGGTTTCCCGGGGAGCTGTTTTTT.

The V call is TRBV27, the J call TRBJ2-7; the match to TRBD1 covers 8 bases. CDR1 MNHEY and CDR2 SMNVEV come from the germline V gene (reference sequence). The CDR3 contains 15 residues. With V trimmed by 4 bases and J by 3 bases, 8 bases remained unmatched. CDR3 sequence (DNA): TGTGCCAGCAGTTCCAAAACAGGGGGGAACTACGAGCAGTACTTC. This codes for CASSSKTGGNYEQYF.

This sequence joins TRBV7-3 and TRBJ2-3; 7 bases are shared with TRBD2. CDR1 is SGHTA, CDR2 FQGTGA, per germline. This CDR3 comprises 17 residues. Trimming at V came to 2 bases and at J to 0 bases, leaving 8 bases not matched to a gene. The CDR3 coding sequence is TGTGCCAGCAGCTTACTCAGCGGGATCGCTAGCACAGATACGCAGTATTTT. Its translation is CASSLLSGIASTDTQYF.

The chain has TRBV7-3 and TRBJ2-7; 7 bases align to TRBD1. The CDR3 contains 13 residues. CDR1 is SGHTA and CDR2 is FQGTGA in the germline V gene. The ends lost 5 bases at V and 7 bases at J; junction bases unmatched: 8. The CDR3 region is CASSPRQGREQYF. Here the CDR3 DNA reads TGTGCCAGCAGCCCCCGACAGGGTCGGGAGCAGTACTTC. Full variable domain (remainder filled in from reference TRBV7-3 and TRBJ2-7): GAGVSQTPSNKVTEKGKYVELRCDPISGHTALYWYRQSLGQGPEFLIYFQGTGAADDSGLPNDRFFAVRPEGSVSTLKIQRTERGDSAVYLCASSPRQGREQYFGPGTRLTVT.

The chain links TRBV12-5 to TRBJ2-7, with 11 bases that match TRBD2. V gave up 1 base and J gave up 1 base; unmatched junction bases: 6. CDR1 and CDR2 (germline): LGHNT, FRNRAP. This CDR3 has 17 amino acids. DNA of the CDR3: TGTGCTAGTGGTTTGGAGCTAGCGGGAGGAGGATCCTACGAGCAGTACTTC. It encodes CASGLELAGGGSYEQYF.

The V gene is TRBV18, the J gene TRBJ1-1; D perhaps matches TRBD1 (5 bases). The CDR3 has 13 residues. The ends were cut back, 3 bases at V and 4 bases at J, with 9 bases in the middle. The germline CDR1 and CDR2 sequences are KGHSH and LQKENI. This chain's CDR3 is CASSPPDSTEAFF. In nucleotides, the CDR3 is TGTGCCAGCTCACCCCCCGACAGCACTGAAGCTTTCTTT.

The chain is built from TRBV3-1 (or the pseudogene TRBV3-2) and TRBJ1-1, with a tentative D call TRBD1 (5 bases). Germline V gene lookup returns CDR1 LGHDT and CDR2 YNNKEL (reference sequence). Trimming removed 2 bases from V and 7 bases from J, with 14 bases in between. The CDR3 is made up of 14 amino acids. CDR3 in amino acids: CASSQSSGGDEAFF. The CDR3 nucleotides read TGTGCCAGCAGCCAATCCTCGGGGGGGGATGAAGCTTTCTTT.

The chain employs TRBV4-3 and TRBJ1-5; D is uncertain. CDR3 length equals 15 residues. V lost 0 bases to trimming and J lost 1 base, with 7 bases between them. CDR1 is LGHNA, CDR2 YSLEER, per germline. For the CDR3, the DNA is TGCGCCAGCAGCCAAGACTTGAGAAGCAATCAGCCCCAGCATTTT. Translating gives CASSQDLRSNQPQHF.

CDR3 sequence (DNA): TGTGCCAGCAGTCCCAACGGGGTTCGGGGCTACACCTTC. Its protein product is CASSPNGVRGYTF. The chain recombines TRBV7-2 with TRBJ1-2; D not resolved. Germline V lookup: CDR1 SGHTA, CDR2 FQGNSA. V was clipped by 6 bases and J by 8 bases, with 16 bases between them. The CDR3 consists of 13 residues. The full variable domain, with the rest looked up from reference TRBV7-2 and TRBJ1-2, is GAGVSQSPSNKVTEKGKDVELRCDPISGHTALYWYRQSLGQGLEFLIYFQGNSAPDKSGLPSDRFSAERTGGSVSTLTIQRTQQEDSAVYLCASSPNGVRGYTFGSGTRLTVV.